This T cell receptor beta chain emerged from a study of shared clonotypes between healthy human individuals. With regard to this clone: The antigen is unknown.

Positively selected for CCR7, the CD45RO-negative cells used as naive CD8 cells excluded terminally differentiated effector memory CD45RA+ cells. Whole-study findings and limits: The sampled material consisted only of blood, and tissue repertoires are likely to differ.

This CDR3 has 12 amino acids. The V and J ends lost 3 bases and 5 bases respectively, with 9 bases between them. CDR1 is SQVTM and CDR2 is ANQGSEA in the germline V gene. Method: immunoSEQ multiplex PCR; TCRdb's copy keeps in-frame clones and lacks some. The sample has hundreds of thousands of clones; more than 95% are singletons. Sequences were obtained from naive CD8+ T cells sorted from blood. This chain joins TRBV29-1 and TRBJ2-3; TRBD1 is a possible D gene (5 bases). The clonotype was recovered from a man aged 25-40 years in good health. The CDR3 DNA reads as TGCAGCGTTGAGCTTAGGGGAGATACGCAGTATTTT. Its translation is CSVELRGDTQYF.